These T cell receptor beta chains were read from a single sample in a study of T cells in Graves' hyperthyroidism and ophthalmopathy. TCRdb analysed the multiplex PCR reads with MiXCR anew, one entry per CDR3 protein. The table lists about 840,000 distinct CDR3 sequences, 35% to 45% of them singletons. The sample consisted of blood. Receptors originate from a man between 18 and 29 years old with Graves' hyperthyroidism. Both conserved end residues are part of each CDR3. D genes are given only for firm matches. Size tells how often a clone was seen (once, few, many) or the class of an expanded clone, and some rows leave it out.

TGCGCCAGCAAAAAGACAGGGGCGAACACTGAAGCTTTCTTT	CASKKTGANTEAFF	TRBD1	few	TRBV10-2	TRBJ1-1
TGTGCCAGCAGCCAGGCAGGGGCTATCTATGGCTACACCTTC	CASSQAGAIYGYTF	-	-	TRBV7-9	TRBJ1-2
TGTGCCAGTAGTATAGCGTCGGAAGGCTACACCTTC	CASSIASEGYTF	-	-	TRBV19	TRBJ1-2
TGCGCCAGCAGCTGGTCGCCCGGGGAGGAGAGCGAGCAGTACTTC	CASSWSPGEESEQYF	-	-	TRBV7-9	TRBJ2-7
TGCAGTGCCTGGACTAGCGGGACCTACGAGCAGTACTTC	CSAWTSGTYEQYF	TRBD2	many	TRBV20-1	TRBJ2-7
TGTGCCAGCAGCCACCCGCCCCGGGACAGTAATGAAAAACTGTTTTTT	CASSHPPRDSNEKLFF	TRBD1	-	TRBV5-6	TRBJ1-4
TGTGCCAGTAGTTCACCAGTTGAAGCTTTCTTT	CASSSPVEAFF	-	many	TRBV19	TRBJ1-1
TGTGCCAGCAGTTCCATGGGGACAGGAAATTCACCCCTCCACTTT	CASSSMGTGNSPLHF	TRBD1	-	TRBV12-3/TRBV12-4	TRBJ1-6
TGTGCCAGCAGTCCCCTGTGGCAGGAGAGCTACGAGCAGTACTTC	CASSPLWQESYEQYF	-	-	TRBV11-3	TRBJ2-7
TGTGCCACACACGGGCCAGGGGACGAGACCCAGTACTTC	CATHGPGDETQYF	-	many	TRBV15	TRBJ2-5
TGTGCCAGCAGTTCACGGGACATCCCCTCCTACGAGCAGTACTTC	CASSSRDIPSYEQYF	-	-	TRBV2	TRBJ2-7
TGCAGTGCTGGACGGGTCGGGGTTGGACAGCCCCAGCATTTT	CSAGRVGVGQPQHF	-	many	TRBV20-1	TRBJ1-5
TGTGCCAGCAGCCCCAAGGGAAGTGGAAACACCATATATTTT	CASSPKGSGNTIYF	-	-	TRBV11-2	TRBJ1-3
TGCAGTGCTAGAGTATTAGGTGACGACGACGAGCAGTACTTC	CSARVLGDDDEQYF	-	few	TRBV20-1	TRBJ2-7